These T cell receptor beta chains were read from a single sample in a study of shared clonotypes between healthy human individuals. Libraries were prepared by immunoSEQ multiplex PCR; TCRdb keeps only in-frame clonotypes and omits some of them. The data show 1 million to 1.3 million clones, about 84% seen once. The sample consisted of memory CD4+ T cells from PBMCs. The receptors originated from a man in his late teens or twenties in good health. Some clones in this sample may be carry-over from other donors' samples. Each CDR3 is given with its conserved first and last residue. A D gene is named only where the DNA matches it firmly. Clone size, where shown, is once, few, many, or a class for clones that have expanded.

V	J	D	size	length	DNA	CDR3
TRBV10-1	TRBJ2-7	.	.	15	TGCGCCAGCAGTGAAGGCCGCCAGCTGAGTGGCGAGCAGTACTTC	CASSEGRQLSGEQYF
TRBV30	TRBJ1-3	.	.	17	TGTGCCTGGAGTGACGGCCCCGGTACCCGCTCTGGAAACACCATATATTTT	CAWSDGPGTRSGNTIYF
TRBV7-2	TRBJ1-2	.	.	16	TGTGCCAGCAGCTTAGCGGCTCAGGATCGTAACTATGGCTACACCTTC	CASSLAAQDRNYGYTF
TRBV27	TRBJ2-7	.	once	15	TGTGCCAGCAGTTCCCTGACGGGTTCCCTAACCGAGCAGTACTTC	CASSSLTGSLTEQYF
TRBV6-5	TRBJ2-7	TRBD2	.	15	TGTGCCAGCAGTTACGTGGCGGGAGGGCCTTACGAGCAGTACTTC	CASSYVAGGPYEQYF
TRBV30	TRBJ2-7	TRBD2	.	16	TGTGCCTGGAGTCTATATGTGACTAGCGGTTCCTACGAGCAGTACTTC	CAWSLYVTSGSYEQYF
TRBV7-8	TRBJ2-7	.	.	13	TGTGCCAGCACCCTAGGACTACTGTACGAGCAGTACTTC	CASTLGLLYEQYF
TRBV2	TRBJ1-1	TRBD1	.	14	TGTGCCAGCAGTGAACGAGGGGGCAGCACTGAAGCTTTCTTT	CASSERGGSTEAFF
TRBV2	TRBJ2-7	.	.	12	TGTGCCAGCAGTGACAACGTCTACGAGCAGTACTTC	CASSDNVYEQYF
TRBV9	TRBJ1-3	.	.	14	TGTGCCAGCAGCGAGAGGGTGACTGGAAACACCATATATTTT	CASSERVTGNTIYF
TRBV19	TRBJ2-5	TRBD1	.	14	TGTGCCAGTACGGACAGGCAAAATCAAGAGACCCAGTACTTC	CASTDRQNQETQYF
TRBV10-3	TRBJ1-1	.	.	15	TGTGCCACCTCGACCCGACCTACCAAAGGGATGGGAGCTTTCTTT	CATSTRPTKGMGAFF
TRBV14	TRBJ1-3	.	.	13	TGTGCCAGCAGCCAAGGGTCCGGGCTCACCATATATTTT	CASSQGSGLTIYF
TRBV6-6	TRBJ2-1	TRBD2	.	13	TGTGCCAGCAGTCACACTAGCGGGAGGGAGCAGTTCTTC	CASSHTSGREQFF